This TCR beta chain was profiled in a study of CD8 T cells in Susac syndrome. This CDR3 region has 16 residues. V dropped 1 base and J dropped 4 bases, with 16 bases sitting between them. Germline CDR1 GTSNPN, CDR2 SVGIG (reference sequence). Reverse transcription of roughly 0.45 to 1 ug RNA was carried out with random hexamers. TCRdb itself ran the immunoSEQ multiplex PCR reads through MiXCR, one entry per CDR3 protein. This repertoire shows under 150,000 distinct CDR3 sequences, about 95% found once; its top ten account for 0.13% to 0.15%. The receptor was derived from a human donor with Susac syndrome. This rearrangement joins TRBV30 to TRBJ2-2; a weak D match, TRBD1 (7 bases). Material: CD4+ T cells from PBMCs. The CDR3 protein is CAWSGGGGRGTGELFF. CDR3 sequence (DNA): TGTGCCTGGAGTGGTGGAGGGGGCCGGGGCACCGGGGAGCTGTTTTTT.